The clone carrying this TCR beta chain was counted ten times or more. Germline V CDR1 and CDR2: SGHTA, FQGNSA. This CDR3 contains 16 residues. Deletions cut 1 base from V and 0 bases from J, with 9 bases between. One entry per CDR3 protein results from TCRdb running MiXCR on the RACE reads. The table has 200,000 to 300,000 distinct CDR3 sequences, over 8% seen once. The time point was: pre-sensitization, week 0. Treatment reported: therapeutic diphenylcyclopropenone sensitization with weekly scalp DPC. This specimen belongs to a study of human T cells and chemical hapten exposure. The source is a woman aged 40 to 49 with alopecia areata. Some clones in this sample may be carry-over from other donors' samples. This specimen consisted of whole blood, obtained in connection with sensitization to the hapten diphenylcyclopropenone (DPC). The chain is built from TRBV7-2 and TRBJ2-2; no clear D. CDR3 in amino acids: CASSLGSRPNTGELFF. The DNA of the CDR3 is TGTGCCAGCAGCTTAGGGTCCAGGCCGAACACCGGGGAGCTGTTTTTT.